A single sample is the source of the 26 T cell receptor beta chains below, sequenced in a study of shared clonotypes between healthy human individuals. Some clones are missing from TCRdb's copy, which holds only in-frame ones; the method was immunoSEQ multiplex PCR. The table includes more than 2,000,000 clones, approximately 90% detected once. Sample: naive CD4+ T cells sorted from blood. This sample's subset: CD45RA+ positively selected. The source of these receptors is a man aged 18 to 30 in good health.

Details on this clone: Other DNA sequences from this sample encode an identical CDR3 as well. J is TRBJ2-2 and V is TRBV6-1; D is unclear. The CDR3 is 11 residues long. Trimming took off 8 bases at V and 2 bases at J, with 3 bases between the two ends. CDR1 is MNHNS and CDR2 is SASEGT in the germline V gene. CDR3: CASGNTGELFF. The CDR3 coding sequence is TGTGCCAGCGGAAACACCGGGGAGCTGTTTTTT.

The chain couples TRBV7-3 to TRBJ1-1; TRBD1 is a possible D gene (5 bases). The V end was cut by 6 bases, the J end by 5 bases, with 25 bases between. CDR3 size: 17 residues. Germline CDR1 is SGHTA and CDR2 is FQGTGA. The CDR3 reads CASSPVGVTNLGTEAFF. In nucleotides, the CDR3 is TGTGCCAGCAGTCCTGTAGGGGTCACCAATCTGGGGACTGAAGCTTTCTTT.

With regard to this clone: Other DNA sequences within the sample encode an identical CDR3. The chain carries TRBV6-5 and TRBJ1-2; TRBD1 matches 9 bases. Germline lookup yields CDR1 MNHEY and CDR2 SVGAGI. Germline trimming cut 6 bases from V and 5 bases from J; bases unmatched to any gene: 4. This CDR3 region has 13 residues. CDR3 bases: TGTGCCAGCAGCCGGGGACAGGGATATGGCTACACCTTC. Translating it yields CASSRGQGYGYTF.

The chain uses TRBV7-9 and TRBJ2-1; no definite D call. The CDR3 runs to 11 residues. CDR1 is SEHNR and CDR2 is FQNEAQ in the germline V gene (reference sequence). V was pared by 4 bases and J by 5 bases, with 3 bases between. CDR3 nucleotide sequence: TGTGCCAGCAGCTCTCACAATGAGCAGTTCTTC. Encoded protein: CASSSHNEQFF.

The rearrangement uses TRBV7-2 and TRBJ1-5, with a tentative D call TRBD1 (6 bases). There are 13 residues in the CDR3. The V gene lost 4 bases and the J gene lost 6 bases, with 10 bases spanning the gap. The germline CDR1 and CDR2 sequences are SGHTA and FQGNSA. The CDR3 reads CASSSQGFQPQHF. In DNA, the CDR3 is TGTGCCAGCAGCTCACAGGGATTTCAGCCCCAGCATTTT.

The chain employs TRBV11-2 and TRBJ2-7, with 8 bases identical to TRBD1. Germline CDR1 is SGHAT and CDR2 is FQNNGV. With V trimmed by 2 bases and J by 2 bases, 11 bases remained unmatched. CDR3 size: 17 residues. The CDR3 protein is CASSLRGLGQGPYEQYF. The CDR3 bases are TGTGCCAGCAGCTTAAGGGGTCTCGGACAGGGACCCTACGAGCAGTACTTC.

The rearrangement joins TRBV9 to TRBJ1-2; D is undetermined. V was pared by 3 bases and J by 8 bases, with 17 bases between. CDR3 length: 14 residues. CDR1 is SGDLS, CDR2 YYNGEE, per germline. DNA for the CDR3: TGTGCCAGCAGCGCCGACTATTCGAAAACGGGCTACACCTTC. Protein product: CASSADYSKTGYTF.

A note on this clone: An end of the junction differs from the germline gene, which may be a read error. The V call is TRBV11-2, the J call TRBJ2-2; 11 bases map to TRBD2. Germline values: CDR1 SGHAT, CDR2 FQNNGV. CDR3 size: 16 residues. The CDR3 reads CVSSVGLAGNTGELFF. DNA of the CDR3: TGTGTCAGCAGCGTAGGACTAGCGGGGAACACCGGGGAGCTGTTTTTT.

Concerning this clone: The sample holds other DNA sequences that translate to the same CDR3. The CDR3 sequence is CASSPTASSGNTIYF. In DNA, the CDR3 is TGTGCCAGCAGTCCAACAGCCTCCTCTGGAAACACCATATATTTT. The chain links TRBV6-5 to TRBJ1-3, with D unresolved. Germline V gene data show CDR1 as MNHEY and CDR2 as SVGAGI. This CDR3 spans 15 amino acids. V was pared by 5 bases and J by 0 bases, with 11 bases between.

This clone was found once. The same CDR3 also results from other DNA sequences found in this sample. The rearrangement joins TRBV5-1 to TRBJ2-7; a possible D gene is TRBD1 (5 bases). Germline assignment: CDR1 SGHRS and CDR2 YFSETQ. V lost 2 bases and J 4 bases, leaving 10 bases between the germline ends. The CDR3 has 13 residues. The CDR3 loop reads CASSLASGYEQYF. CDR3 in DNA: TGCGCCAGCAGCTTAGCCTCAGGGTACGAGCAGTACTTC.

This chain connects TRBV5-4 to TRBJ2-2, with TRBD1 identical over 9 bases. There are 17 residues in the CDR3. Looked up from germline, CDR1 is SGHNT and CDR2 is YYREEE (reference sequence). Unmatched junction bases numbered 12, after V lost 4 bases and J lost 5 bases. The CDR3 DNA reads as TGTGCCAGCAGCCAGATACAGGGGGCCTGGAGAACCGGGGAGCTGTTTTTT. This translates into CASSQIQGAWRTGELFF.

The chain joins TRBV4-1 to TRBJ2-3; D is tentatively TRBD1 or TRBD2 (5 bases each). The CDR3 has 14 residues. Germline V gene lookup returns CDR1 MGHRA and CDR2 YSYEKL. Trimming stripped 4 bases from V and 2 bases from J, with 10 bases between. Here the CDR3 reads CASSPGPFTDTQYF. The CDR3 nucleotides are TGCGCCAGCAGCCCGGGACCGTTCACAGATACGCAGTATTTT.

This sequence joins TRBV9 and TRBJ1-3; TRBD1 might be the D (5 bases). V was pared by 4 bases and J by 0 bases, with 11 bases between. Germline assignment: CDR1 SGDLS and CDR2 YYNGEE. The CDR3 extends over 15 amino acids. The CDR3 nucleotides read TGTGCCAGCAGCACCCGGGGGGACTCTGGAAACACCATATATTTT. It yields the protein CASSTRGDSGNTIYF.

Concerning this clone: The sample contains more than one DNA sequence encoding this CDR3. The chain carries TRBV6-1 and TRBJ1-1, with D maybe TRBD1 (5 bases). The germline gives CDR1 MNHNS, CDR2 SASEGT. CDR3 length equals 15 residues. The germline V and J ends were trimmed by 1 base and 2 bases, with 11 bases remaining between them. The DNA for the CDR3 is TGTGCCAGCAGTGAAGAAACAGGCCTTAACACTGAAGCTTTCTTT. This codes for CASSEETGLNTEAFF.

This chain connects TRBV2 to TRBJ1-5; 7 bases align to TRBD1. CDR1 and CDR2 from the germline V gene are SNHLY and FYNNEI. This CDR3 region has 15 residues. V lost 5 bases and J lost 0; bases outside the gene matches: 4. CDR3 sequence (DNA): TGTGCCAGCAGTCTGGGACAGAGTAGCAATCAGCCCCAGCATTTT. Amino acid sequence: CASSLGQSSNQPQHF. Complete variable domain (other parts from reference TRBV2 and TRBJ1-5): EPEVTQTPSHQVTQMGQEVILRCVPISNHLYFYWYRQILGQKVEFLVSFYNNEISEKSEIFDDQFSVERPDGSNFTLKIRSTKLEDSAMYFCASSLGQSSNQPQHFGDGTRLSIL.

CDR3 residues: CASSLRGTTNEKLFF. In DNA, the CDR3 is TGTGCCAGCAGCTTAAGGGGAACAACTAATGAAAAACTGTTTTTT. The rearrangement joins TRBV11-2 to TRBJ1-4, with D possibly TRBD1 on 5 matching bases. Deletions cut 2 bases from V and 0 bases from J, with 7 bases between. The germline V gene has CDR1 SGHAT and CDR2 FQNNGV. The CDR3 has 15 amino acids.

The chain joins TRBV6-1 to TRBJ1-4, with D possibly matching TRBD1 (6 bases). This CDR3 is built from 17 residues. Per the germline V gene, CDR1 is MNHNS and CDR2 is SASEGT. V was shortened by 2 bases and J by 7 bases, with 20 bases between the two germline ends. The CDR3 loop reads CASSEFPRGAGIEKLFF. The CDR3, as DNA: TGTGCCAGCAGTGAATTTCCGAGGGGGGCGGGGATTGAAAAACTGTTTTTT.

V and J are TRBV5-1 and TRBJ1-6, with 8 bases aligning to TRBD1. This CDR3 comprises 14 residues. In germline, CDR1 is SGHRS, CDR2 YFSETQ. The trim removed 3 bases at V and 10 bases at J, leaving 6 bases unmatched. The CDR3 spells CASSSGQGRSPLHF. In DNA, the CDR3 is TGCGCCAGCAGCTCAGGACAGGGACGATCACCCCTCCACTTT.

This sequence joins TRBV27 and TRBJ2-3; no definite D call. Germline V gene data show CDR1 as MNHEY and CDR2 as SMNVEV (reference sequence). The length of the CDR3 is 15 residues. Deletions cut 5 bases from V and 0 bases from J, with 12 bases between. Here the CDR3 DNA reads TGTGCCAGCAGTCAAACCGGCGCGAGCACAGATACGCAGTATTTT. Amino acid sequence: CASSQTGASTDTQYF.

This clone was observed a few times. The V and J genes are TRBV18 and TRBJ1-1; no clear D gene. V gave up 2 bases and J gave up 3 bases, with 7 bases separating them. This CDR3 has 13 amino acids. From germline, CDR1 is KGHSH and CDR2 LQKENI. The CDR3 loop is CASSPNPDTEAFF. CDR3 nucleotide sequence: TGTGCCAGCTCACCAAATCCGGACACTGAAGCTTTCTTT.

V gene TRBV10-3 combines with J gene TRBJ2-2; possible D gene TRBD1, 6 bases. CDR1 and CDR2 from the germline V gene are ENHRY and SYGVKD. Trimming stripped 7 bases from V and 1 base from J, with 10 bases between. The CDR3 is made up of 14 amino acids. The CDR3 is CAIMRTENTGELFF. The CDR3 DNA is TGTGCCATCATGAGGACAGAGAACACCGGGGAGCTGTTTTTT.

The genes are TRBV10-3 and TRBJ2-7, with TRBD2 matching 11 bases. The CDR3 has 17 residues. Trimming removed 10 bases from V and 1 base from J; junction bases left unmatched: 15. Looked up from germline, CDR1 is ENHRY and CDR2 is SYGVKD. The CDR3 here is CATGLAGGLITSYEQYF. The CDR3 nucleotides are TGTGCCACCGGACTAGCGGGCGGTCTCATAACTTCCTACGAGCAGTACTTC.

The chain links TRBV6-4 to TRBJ2-7; TRBD1 agrees at 11 bases. This CDR3 contains 14 residues. Germline V CDR1 and CDR2: MRHNA, SNTAGT. After removal of 7 bases from V and 5 bases from J, the junction contained 7 bases not matched to a gene. CDR3 amino acids: CASTDGGQGDEQYF. The CDR3 coding sequence is TGTGCCAGCACCGACGGGGGACAGGGGGACGAGCAGTACTTC.

This chain links TRBV15 with TRBJ1-6; D may be TRBD1 (6 bases). The V gene lost 4 bases and the J gene lost 8 bases, with 15 bases spanning the gap. The CDR3 has 15 residues. Per germline, CDR1 LNHNV and CDR2 YYDKDF (reference sequence). CDR3: CATSIRETGDSPLHF. The CDR3 coding sequence is TGTGCCACCAGCATTAGGGAGACAGGCGATTCACCCCTCCACTTT.

The rearrangement uses TRBV10-3 and TRBJ1-2; weak D call: TRBD1 (5 bases). The germline CDR1 and CDR2 sequences are ENHRY and SYGVKD. This CDR3 spans 13 amino acids. V dropped 7 bases and J dropped 1 base, with 10 bases sitting between them. In nucleotides, the CDR3 is TGTGCCATCACCCTGAGGGGTAACTATGGCTACACCTTC. The encoded protein is CAITLRGNYGYTF.

The V and J genes are TRBV19 and TRBJ2-3; 8 bases agree with TRBD1. CDR1 and CDR2 (germline): LNHDA, SQIVND (reference sequence). CDR3 size: 14 residues. Trimming removed 3 bases from V and 6 bases from J; junction bases left unmatched: 5. This CDR3 is CASSMRTGRDTQYF. The CDR3, as DNA: TGTGCCAGTAGTATGCGGACAGGGAGGGATACGCAGTATTTT.